Presented here are 6 T cell receptor beta chains from one specimen sequenced in a study of radiotherapy plus CTLA-4 blockade in lung cancer. Using immunoSEQ multiplex PCR, the repertoire was profiled, and TCRdb retains in-frame clones only, with some absent. The repertoire consists of roughly 42,000 clones, with roughly 63% occurring once and the leading ten covering roughly 18%. The specimen was peripheral blood, collected from a patient treated with radiotherapy plus ipilimumab. Receptors originate from a human donor with non-small cell lung cancer who had a partial response to radiotherapy plus ipilimumab.

This clone turned up a few times. DNA of the CDR3: TGTGCCAGCAGCCCGGAGGGCACAGATACGCAGTATTTT. Amino acid sequence: CASSPEGTDTQYF. The chain employs TRBV28 and TRBJ2-3; D is perhaps TRBD2 (5 bases). The CDR3 consists of 13 residues. V was clipped by 6 bases and J by 1 base, with 8 bases between them. Germline V gives CDR1 MDHEN, CDR2 SYDVKM.

The CDR3 DNA is TGTGCCAGCAGCTCCGTAGGGGGAACAGGAAACACCATATATTTT. It specifies CASSSVGGTGNTIYF. This rearrangement joins TRBV11-2 to TRBJ1-3; D possibly corresponds to TRBD1 (6 bases). CDR1 and CDR2 (germline): SGHAT, FQNNGV. The CDR3 totals 15 residues. V lost 4 bases, J lost 4 bases, and 14 bases lay in between.

This clone was observed once. The CDR3 protein is CASSESSGTGNNEQFF. The DNA for the CDR3 is TGCGCCAGCAGTGAGTCGTCGGGAACTGGGAACAATGAGCAGTTCTTC. The V call is TRBV10-2, the J call TRBJ2-1; tentatively, D is TRBD2 (5 bases). Trimming stripped 0 bases from V and 5 bases from J, with 14 bases between. CDR1 WSHSY and CDR2 SAAADI come from the germline V gene. This CDR3 spans 16 amino acids.

The CDR3 DNA reads TGTGCCAGCAGCCCGGGAGGGGGAATCGAGCAGTACTTC. This codes for CASSPGGGIEQYF. J is TRBJ2-7 and V is TRBV5-8; 8 nucleotides line up with TRBD2. The CDR3 spans 13 residues. The trim removed 4 bases at V and 6 bases at J, leaving 6 bases unmatched. Germline V gene lookup returns CDR1 SGHTS and CDR2 YDEGEE.

This clone was detected only a few times. This chain joins TRBV6-1 and TRBJ2-7; D gene unclear. V lost 4 bases and J 4 bases, leaving 2 bases between the germline ends. The CDR3 runs 10 residues. Germline loops: CDR1 MNHNS, CDR2 SASEGT. The CDR3 region is CASSAYEQYF. The CDR3 region has the DNA TGTGCCAGCAGTGCGTACGAGCAGTACTTC.

The chain is built from TRBV27 and TRBJ2-1; D not resolved. V dropped 2 bases and J dropped 0 bases, with 5 bases sitting between them. The CDR3 covers 14 residues. CDR1 is MNHEY, CDR2 SMNVEV, per germline (reference sequence). CDR3 amino acids: CASSLGPSYNEQFF. The CDR3 DNA reads as TGTGCCAGCAGTTTAGGGCCCTCCTACAATGAGCAGTTCTTC.